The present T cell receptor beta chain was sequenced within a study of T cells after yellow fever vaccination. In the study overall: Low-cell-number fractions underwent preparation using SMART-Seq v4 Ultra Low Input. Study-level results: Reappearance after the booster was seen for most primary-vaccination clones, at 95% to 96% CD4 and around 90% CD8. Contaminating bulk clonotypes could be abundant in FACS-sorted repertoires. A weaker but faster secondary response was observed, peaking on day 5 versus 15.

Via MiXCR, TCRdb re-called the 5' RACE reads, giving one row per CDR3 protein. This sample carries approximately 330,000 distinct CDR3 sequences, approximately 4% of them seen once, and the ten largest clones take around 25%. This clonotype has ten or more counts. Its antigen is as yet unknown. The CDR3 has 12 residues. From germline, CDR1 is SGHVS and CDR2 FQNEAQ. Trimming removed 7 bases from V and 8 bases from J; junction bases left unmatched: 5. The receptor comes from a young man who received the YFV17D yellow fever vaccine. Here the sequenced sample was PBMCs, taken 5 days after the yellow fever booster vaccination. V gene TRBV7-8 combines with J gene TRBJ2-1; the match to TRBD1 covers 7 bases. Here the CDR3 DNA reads TGTGCCAGCAACAGGGGCTCCCATGAGCAGTTCTTC. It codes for CASNRGSHEQFF.